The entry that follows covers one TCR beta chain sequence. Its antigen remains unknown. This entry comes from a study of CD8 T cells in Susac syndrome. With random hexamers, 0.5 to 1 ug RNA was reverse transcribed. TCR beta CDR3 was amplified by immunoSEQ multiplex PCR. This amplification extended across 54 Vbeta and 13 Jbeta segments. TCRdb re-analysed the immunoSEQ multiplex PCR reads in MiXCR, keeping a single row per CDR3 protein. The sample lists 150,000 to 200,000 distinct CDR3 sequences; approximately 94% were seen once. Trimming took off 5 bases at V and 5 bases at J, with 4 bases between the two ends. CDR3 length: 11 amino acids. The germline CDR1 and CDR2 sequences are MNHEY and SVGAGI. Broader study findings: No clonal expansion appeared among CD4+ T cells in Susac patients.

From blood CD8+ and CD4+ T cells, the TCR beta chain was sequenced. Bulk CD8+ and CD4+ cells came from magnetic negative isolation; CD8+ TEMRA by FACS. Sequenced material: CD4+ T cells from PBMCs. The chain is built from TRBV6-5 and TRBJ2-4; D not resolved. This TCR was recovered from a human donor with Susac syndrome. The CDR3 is CASSTENIQYF. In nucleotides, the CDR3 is TGTGCCAGCAGTACCGAAAACATTCAGTACTTC.